Given below is one T cell receptor (beta chain) in context. It lacks a known antigen. No qualities accompany the bases; no much larger clone lies one base away. The cohort comprised some 730 healthy bone marrow donors. At the time of sampling, every cohort member was nominally healthy, though immune exposures that went unrecorded were likely present. The donor was CMV seronegative and was included in the group of 352 seronegative cohort members. Every donor gave a peripheral blood sample, and the peripheral blood mononuclear cells from that sample were used for TCR beta sequencing. Genomic DNA was extracted from the blood cell samples with the Qiagen DNeasy Blood Extraction Kit. The sample is drawn from a study of cytomegalovirus exposure and HLA in healthy donors (dated by TCRdb to the late 2010s). Turning to the overall study: In an earlier analysis of under 600 of the donors, roughly 300 Gb of sequence data and 100 million or so unique TCR beta sequences from about 179 million T cells were reported. Approximately 310 gigabases of sequencing data and approximately 84 million unique TCR sequences were included in an early release covering about 600 HLA-typed donors. Among the roughly 400 genotyped donors, around 81% belonged to the genetic ancestry cluster associated with self-reported Caucasian donors. The study aimed to test whether cataloging public T cell receptors could reveal signatures of past pathogen exposure. The study used immunosequencing to profile the T cell repertoires of 670 or so subjects and linked those repertoires to cytomegalovirus serostatus. Besides the first cohort of more than 650 subjects, a separate validation cohort made up of 120 different subjects was used. The study combined high-throughput TCR immunosequencing, statistical association of individual TCRs with disease status, and machine learning to predict cytomegalovirus infection status. In a later analysis, previously published TCR beta repertoires from fewer than 750 donors were re-analyzed and high-resolution HLA genotyping was added so that TCR occurrence patterns could be studied. Rather than using new phenotypic data, the later analysis identified candidate immune exposures from TCR beta sequences and from how often those sequences occurred across donors. An earlier analysis of 587 of the donors applied high-throughput TCR beta sequencing to assess whether each TCR beta V gene segment acted as functional or pseudogenic. Donor age, sex, ethnicity and CMV serostatus were collected together with the repertoire data. A later genetic analysis took genome-wide SNP genotypes for about 55% of the 666 donors and used that subset as a discovery cohort. All discovery cohort repertoires had been generated on a single sequencing platform. Both class I and class II loci were covered by HLA typing, at four-digit resolution. The number of donors typed differed by locus, with roughly 620-640 for A, B, C, DRB1 and DQB1, over 500 for DQA1, 600 to 610 for DPA1, and around 460 for DPB1. Roughly 5 DR-DQ haplotypes were handled as single units for association and clustering because linkage in the cohort was strong. Among approximately 370 genotyped donors of the cohort, an average of around 220,000 unique TCR beta nucleotide sequences was sequenced per donor, of which roughly 17% were non-productive. Study-wide findings and limitations: The study listed 170 or so TCR beta chains as associated with cytomegalovirus. A further reported finding was that TCR beta sequences accurately predicted the HLA-A and HLA-B alleles for most subjects in the first cohort. The 87-base-pair reads could not distinguish some IMGT-functional V segments, including TRBV6-2 and TRBV6-3, so those segments were excluded. A few of the identified cytomegalovirus-associated TCR beta chains were confirmed in vitro to be specific for cytomegalovirus antigens. Linkage disequilibrium might explain the correlated functional status among segregating V segments, but an unknown experimental factor could not be excluded. A later analysis found that HLA-associated TCR beta chains were more clonally expanded and had lower generation probabilities than equally common non-associated chains. In an earlier analysis of about 600 of the donors, most TCR beta V segments appeared in productive rearrangements about 87% or about 30% of the time, broadly matching IMGT annotations. At a false discovery rate of 0.05, a later analysis linked about 16,000 TCR beta sequences to specific HLA alleles. Strong co-occurrence of HLA alleles, especially DR and DQ, made assigning TCR associations to individual alleles difficult. In a later genetic analysis, a missense DCLRE1C variant was associated with V-gene and J-gene trimming of TCR beta chains, and the association was replicated in an independent cohort. According to a later analysis, parvovirus B19, influenza, CMV and Epstein-Barr virus appeared linked to several top co-occurrence clusters. HLA typing was unavailable for some donors at each locus, so association tests used only the typed subset. Because counts were too low, seventeen rarely observed V segments, including chromosome 9 orphons, were excluded from the earlier analysis of some 590 of the donors. The classifier was reported to diagnose cytomegalovirus status with high specificity and sensitivity in both the original and validation cohorts. For the cohort, immune exposure information was limited to CMV serostatus. A cluster of highly shared sequence variants was judged likely to be a technical artifact of the sequencing pipeline. According to the authors, the approach could potentially be generalized to other disease states and immunological phenotypes. In a later genetic analysis, fewer N-insertions in productive TCRs were reported among donors in an Asian-associated ancestry cluster than the roughly 700-donor mean. According to a later analysis, most CMV-associated TCR beta chains appeared to be HLA-restricted, and the HLA associations seemed to be driven largely by CMV exposure. Most TCR sequences were seen in very few donors, while some public TCRs were found in many individuals. Only TCR beta chains were sequenced in this cohort, and the absence of alpha or paired-chain data limited detectable features. Presence/absence analyses assumed roughly uniform sequencing depth across donors, an assumption that may not hold. A later analysis found that TCR association rates varied across HLA loci, with DRB1 alleles showing the most associated TCRs and HLA-C alleles the fewest.

A distance of 13 bases separates the germline ends of V and J, which lose 4 bases and 0 bases respectively. Inclusive of the bounding cysteine and phenylalanine, the CDR3 is 15 residues long. Only the CDR3 DNA stays, 45 bases, in frame from base 1. CDR1 and CDR2, looked up from the germline V gene, are SGHRS and YFSETQ. The library was built by means of the immunoSEQ multiplex PCR assay. A mixture of 60 forward primers for TCR Vbeta segments and 13 reverse primers for TCR Jbeta segments was used in the multiplex PCR. The CDR3 region of rearranged TCR beta genes was amplified from genomic DNA by a multiplex PCR assay. On the Illumina HiSeq System, the amplified TCR beta libraries were sequenced as 87-base-pair reads. The study's own analysis went as follows. A later analysis tallied 75 million to 85 million unique TCR beta chains across the 650 to 750 repertoires, and about 10 million of those chains were shared by two or more donors. Raw reads were error-corrected and collapsed into unique sequences with a nearest-neighbor algorithm that merged closely related sequences to remove PCR and sequencing errors. V, D and J gene segments were assigned by aligning CDR3 sequences to IMGT reference sequences. For a sequence to be retained, a match of at least six nucleotides was required to both a V gene segment and a J gene segment. Rearrangements were classified as productive when the CDR3 lacked stop codons and remained in frame with V and J, and all other rearrangements were classified as non-productive. CDR3 was defined by IMGT convention, running from the second conserved V-encoded cysteine to the conserved J-encoded phenylalanine. Sequences without an unambiguous match to a single V gene segment were excluded from the earlier analysis of 500 to 700 of the donors. An earlier analysis of several hundred of the donors called V segments functional above 56.7% productive rearrangements and segregating when the between-donor standard deviation exceeded 5%. A statistical classification framework was built for diagnosing cytomegalovirus status from the catalog of TCR beta chain sequences. In a later analysis, V and J genes were assigned by comparing TCR nucleotide sequences against IMGT/GENE-DB human TR gene sequences. In a later analysis, CDR3 sequences and most-parsimonious VDJ recombination scenarios were assigned using the TCRdist pipeline. In a later analysis, each TCR beta chain was defined by its CDR3 amino acid sequence together with its V-gene family, and reads lacking a unique V-gene family were excluded. To address suspected cross-contamination and a sequencing artifact, a later analysis removed approximately 590 highly shared, low-generation-probability nucleotide sequences. In a later analysis, a clonal expansion index was calculated for each public chain from normalized within-repertoire ranks of inferred template counts. A later analysis computed generation probabilities with a VDJ recombination model fitted to out-of-frame rearrangements, and checked the results against IGoR. Hypergeometric tests were used in a later analysis to score TCR-TCR, TCR-HLA and TCR-CMV co-occurrence, with a repertoire-size bias correction applied to the TCR pairs. A later analysis estimated false discovery rates by permuting HLA or CMV assignments 20 times. In a later analysis, co-occurring TCRs were grouped using DBSCAN, and TCRdist sequence similarity was added for clustering within HLA-allele-positive subsets. Repertoires with fewer than 30,000 or more than 120,000 public chains, plus five repertoires with anomalous nucleotide sharing, were excluded from co-occurrence clustering. The table comes from immuneACCESS by way of TCRdb, which keeps in-frame sequences with V and J called. Part of the clones is missing from these tables; in studies checked, under half for an unresolved V gene and the rest for unknown reasons. V, J and clone size reflect that table, while D and trimming were determined from the DNA. Recorded for this sample are more than 85,000 clones; nearly 80% of them occurred a single time. The leading ten clones occupy around 1.3% of the sample.

The sequence came from a young woman in good health and CMV-seronegative. Sequencing was performed on PBMCs. Recombination connected TRBV5-1 to TRBJ1-2, with no confidently assigned D gene. The CDR3 sequence is CASSPEGGTNYGYTF. The base sequence is TGCGCCAGCAGCCCGGAGGGTGGCACTAACTATGGCTACACCTTC.